This T cell receptor beta chain was profiled in a study of identical twins. Broader study findings: Where out-of-frame alpha sequences were twin-shared, they showed excess low generation probability.

As concerns this clonotype: Its antigen is unidentified.

TCRdb itself ran the 5' RACE reads through MiXCR, one entry per CDR3 protein. The table has some 570,000 distinct CDR3 sequences, around 24% seen once; the top ten hold around 0.48%. This CDR3 is built from 14 residues. The J segment lost 8 bases and the V segment lost 6 bases, leaving 11 bases of the junction unmatched. Germline V CDR1 and CDR2: MDHEN, SYDVKM. The data were also submitted as part of a second study, on yellow fever vaccine responses in identical twins.

The receptor's source is a woman younger than 30 in good health. The sequenced sample was CD4+ T cells sorted from blood. The rearrangement uses TRBV28 and TRBJ2-3; 7 bases are shared with TRBD2. In DNA form, the CDR3 reads TGTGCCAGCAGCGCTCAGCGGGATCTTGCTACGCAGTATTTT. Protein: CASSAQRDLATQYF.